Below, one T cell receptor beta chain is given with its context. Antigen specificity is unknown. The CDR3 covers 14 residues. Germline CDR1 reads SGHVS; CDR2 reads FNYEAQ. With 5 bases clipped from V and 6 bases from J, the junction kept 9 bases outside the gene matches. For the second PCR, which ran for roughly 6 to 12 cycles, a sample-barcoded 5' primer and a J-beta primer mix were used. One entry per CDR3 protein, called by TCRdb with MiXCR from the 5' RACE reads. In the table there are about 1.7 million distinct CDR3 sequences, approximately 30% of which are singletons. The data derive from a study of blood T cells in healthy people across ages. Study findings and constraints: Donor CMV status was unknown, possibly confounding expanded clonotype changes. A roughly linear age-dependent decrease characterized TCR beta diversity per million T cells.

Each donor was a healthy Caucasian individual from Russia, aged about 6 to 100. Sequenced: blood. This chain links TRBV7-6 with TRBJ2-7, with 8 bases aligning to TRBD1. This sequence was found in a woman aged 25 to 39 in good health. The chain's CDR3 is CASSPQGARTEQYF. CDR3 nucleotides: TGTGCCAGCAGCCCGCAGGGGGCACGTACCGAGCAGTACTTC.